What follows is one TCR beta chain and its context. The antigen remains undetermined. This specimen belongs to a study of blood T cells in healthy people across ages. Broader study findings: The study regarded diversity estimates from one million T cells as underestimates.

Using a J-beta primer mix together with a sample-barcoded 5' primer, a second PCR was run for roughly 6 to 11 cycles. A single record per CDR3 protein comes from TCRdb applying MiXCR to the 5' RACE reads. The sample lists about 730,000 distinct CDR3 sequences; approximately 39% were seen once. The CDR3 covers 12 residues. Deletions cut 1 base from V and 4 bases from J, with 7 bases between. Germline-derived CDR1 and CDR2 are DFQATT and SNEGSKA (reference sequence). This receptor was obtained from a woman aged 55-69 years in good health. J is TRBJ1-1 and V is TRBV20-1; D not certain. Sequencing used blood. DNA for the CDR3: TGCAGTGCTAGAGGCCCGCTCACTGAAGCTTTCTTT. Its protein is CSARGPLTEAFF.